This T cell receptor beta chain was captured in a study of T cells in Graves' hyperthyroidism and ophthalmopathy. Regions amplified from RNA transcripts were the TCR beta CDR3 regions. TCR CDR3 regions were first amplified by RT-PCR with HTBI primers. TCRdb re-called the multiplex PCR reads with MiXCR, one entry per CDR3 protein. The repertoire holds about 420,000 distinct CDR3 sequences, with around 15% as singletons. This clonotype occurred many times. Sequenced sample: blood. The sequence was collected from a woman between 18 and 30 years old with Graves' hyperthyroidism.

CDR3: CASSEGQGARNSPLHF. Written as DNA, the CDR3 is TGTGCCAGCAGCGAGGGACAGGGGGCGCGAAATTCACCCCTCCACTTT. This chain links TRBV9 with TRBJ1-6; TRBD1 aligns across 12 bases. Germline V gene lookup returns CDR1 SGDLS and CDR2 YYNGEE. With V trimmed by 3 bases and J by 7 bases, 5 bases remained unmatched. The CDR3 covers 16 residues.